This is a list of T cell receptor beta chains from one sample in a study of blood T cell repertoires in COVID-19. This table comes from immunoSEQ multiplex PCR, and its TCRdb copy is limited to in-frame clones, with some not included. The sample contains around 250,000 clones, roughly nine tenths of which appear only once. Sequencing input: PBMCs or T cells enriched from blood (not recorded which). The receptors come from a human donor in a cohort exposed to, infected with or recovered from COVID-19 (not recorded which). The donor label of this sample is uncertain. Each CDR3 is given with its conserved first and last residue. The order of the fields is J gene, V gene, clone size, D gene, CDR3 protein, CDR3 DNA. D genes are given only for firm matches. Some rows mark clone size as missing; the rest say once, few, many or name a class of expanded clone.

j_gene: TRBJ1-5
v_gene: TRBV18
abundance: NA
d_gene: TRBD1
CDR3aa: CASSPMQGGNQPQHF
CDR3nt: TGTGCCAGCTCACCCATGCAAGGGGGCAACCAGCCCCAGCATTTT

j_gene: TRBJ1-1
v_gene: TRBV10-1
abundance: NA
d_gene: NA
CDR3aa: CASSRDPLNTEAFF
CDR3nt: TGCGCCAGCAGCCGGGATCCACTGAACACTGAAGCTTTCTTT

j_gene: TRBJ2-3
v_gene: TRBV27
abundance: NA
d_gene: TRBD1
CDR3aa: CASSLLPGQAIGSMYF
CDR3nt: TGTGCCAGCAGTTTACTCCCGGGACAGGCCATAGGCAGTATGTATTTT

j_gene: TRBJ2-3
v_gene: TRBV18
abundance: NA
d_gene: NA
CDR3aa: CASSPGGADTQYF
CDR3nt: TGTGCCAGCTCACCAGGAGGAGCAGATACGCAGTATTTT

j_gene: TRBJ2-1
v_gene: TRBV27
abundance: NA
d_gene: TRBD2
CDR3aa: CASRGTSSAYNEQFF
CDR3nt: TGTGCCAGCAGGGGGACTAGCTCTGCCTACAATGAGCAGTTCTTC

j_gene: TRBJ1-2
v_gene: TRBV10-1
abundance: once
d_gene: NA
CDR3aa: CASRGLGDGGLGYGYGYTF
CDR3nt: TGCGCCAGCAGGGGTCTCGGGGATGGGGGCCTTGGGTACGGCTATGGCTACACCTTC

j_gene: TRBJ1-1
v_gene: TRBV5-8
abundance: NA
d_gene: NA
CDR3aa: CASSLEGRGSEAFF
CDR3nt: TGTGCCAGCAGCTTGGAAGGGAGGGGTTCAGAAGCTTTCTTT

j_gene: TRBJ1-4
v_gene: TRBV14
abundance: NA
d_gene: NA
CDR3aa: CASSQAVYEKLFF
CDR3nt: TGTGCCAGCAGCCAAGCCGTATATGAAAAACTGTTTTTT

j_gene: TRBJ1-3
v_gene: TRBV5-1
abundance: NA
d_gene: NA
CDR3aa: CASSLAQGSGNTIYF
CDR3nt: TGCGCCAGCAGCTTGGCCCAGGGCTCTGGAAACACCATATATTTT

j_gene: TRBJ2-1
v_gene: TRBV11-3
abundance: once
d_gene: TRBD2
CDR3aa: CASSLGLAAYNEQFF
CDR3nt: TGTGCCAGCAGCTTAGGTCTAGCGGCCTACAATGAGCAGTTCTTC

j_gene: TRBJ1-6
v_gene: TRBV5-4
abundance: NA
d_gene: TRBD1
CDR3aa: CASRRTGSSYNSPLHF
CDR3nt: TGTGCCAGCAGACGGACAGGGAGCTCCTATAATTCACCCCTCCACTTT

j_gene: TRBJ2-7
v_gene: TRBV29-1
abundance: NA
d_gene: TRBD2
CDR3aa: CSVGSSGTYEQYF
CDR3nt: TGCAGCGTTGGTTCTAGCGGAACCTACGAGCAGTACTTC

j_gene: TRBJ2-3
v_gene: TRBV6-5
abundance: NA
d_gene: NA
CDR3aa: CASIFRDTQYF
CDR3nt: TGTGCCAGCATATTCAGGGATACGCAGTATTTT

j_gene: TRBJ1-3
v_gene: TRBV7-9
abundance: NA
d_gene: TRBD1
CDR3aa: CASSLAQGVANTIYF
CDR3nt: TGTGCCAGCAGCCTTGCCCAGGGGGTTGCAAACACCATATATTTT

j_gene: TRBJ2-2
v_gene: TRBV5-6
abundance: NA
d_gene: NA
CDR3aa: CASSLDAGLELFF
CDR3nt: TGTGCCAGCAGCTTGGACGCCGGGTTAGAGCTGTTTTTT

j_gene: TRBJ1-2
v_gene: TRBV18
abundance: once
d_gene: NA
CDR3aa: CASSPGAIYGYTF
CDR3nt: TGTGCCAGCTCACCAGGGGCGATCTATGGCTACACCTTC